Each of the 12 T cell receptor beta chains below was sequenced from the same sample in a study of regulatory T cells in long-lasting Graves disease. Sample time point: persistent/refractory GD, antithyroid drugs over 5 years with positive TRAb. Extracted RNA from PBMCs served as the source of the TCR library. Building of the TCR beta libraries involved iRepertoire HTBI primers and Arm-PCR of CDR3 regions. Each CDR3 protein is one row after TCRdb ran MiXCR on the multiplex PCR reads. Among 700,000 or so distinct CDR3 sequences listed, approximately 29% were seen once. This material consisted of peripheral blood mononuclear cells (PBMCs), taken when the disease was refractory, from a patient treated with antithyroid drugs. The receptors here all came from a female donor with Graves disease.

The V and J genes are TRBV12-3 or TRBV12-4 and TRBJ2-4; D call uncertain. The CDR3 is made up of 15 amino acids. The V and J ends lost 5 bases and 4 bases respectively, with 15 bases between them. CDR3: CASSPPTGRKNIQYF. The CDR3 DNA reads as TGTGCCAGCAGTCCTCCCACGGGCCGGAAAAACATTCAGTACTTC.

With respect to this clonotype: Being one base from a much bigger clone, this may be a read error. The rearrangement uses TRBV11-2 and TRBJ2-2; the D call may be TRBD1 or TRBD2 (5 bases each). The length of the CDR3 is 16 residues. Germline assignment: CDR1 SGHAT and CDR2 FQNNGV. The CDR3 loop is CASTQRTQTPTGELLF. The CDR3 bases are TGTGCCAGCACCCAACGGACACAAACACCAACCGGGGAGCTGCTTTTT.

This clonotype was recorded once. The J gene is TRBJ2-5, the V gene TRBV4-1; 7 bases match TRBD2. V was clipped by 0 bases and J by 11 bases; unmatched bases: 9. CDR3 size: 14 residues. Germline CDR1 reads MGHRA; CDR2 reads YSYEKL. The CDR3 DNA is TGCGCCAGCAGCCAAGAGTGGGCTAGCGGTATTCAGTACTTC. Its protein product is CASSQEWASGIQYF.

This clonotype was recorded once. The chain couples TRBV5-5 to TRBJ1-5; D ambiguous. Germline V gives CDR1 SGHKS, CDR2 YYEKEE (reference sequence). The CDR3 has 16 amino acids. V lost 0 bases to trimming and J lost 4 bases, with 14 bases between them. The CDR3 loop is CASSLVPMDGNQPQHF. In DNA, the CDR3 is TGTGCCAGCAGCTTGGTGCCGATGGATGGAAATCAGCCCCAGCATTTT. The complete variable domain, with remaining parts taken from reference TRBV5-5 and TRBJ1-5, reads DAGVTQSPTHLIKTRGQQVTLRCSPISGHKSVSWYQQVLGQGPQFIFQYYEKEERGRGNFPDRFSARQFPNYSSELNVNALLLGDSALYLCASSLVPMDGNQPQHFGDGTRLSIL.

This clonotype was recorded a few times. The chain couples TRBV15 to TRBJ2-7, with TRBD2 as a possible D gene (7 bases). Between the trimmed V and J ends, which lost 2 bases and 0 bases, there was a span of 11 bases. The CDR3 runs to 15 residues. Germline lookup yields CDR1 LNHNV and CDR2 YYDKDF (reference sequence). Written as DNA, the CDR3 is TGTGCCACCAGCAGACTAGGGGGGGGCTCCTACGAGCAGTACTTC. Its protein product is CATSRLGGGSYEQYF.

The chain carries TRBV4-2 and TRBJ2-7; D might be TRBD1 or TRBD2, each matching 6 bases. The CDR3 runs 13 residues. V was trimmed by 4 bases and J by 6 bases, leaving 13 bases between them. From germline, CDR1 is LGHNA and CDR2 YNFKEQ. CDR3 residues: CASSPEGGREQYF. Here the CDR3 DNA reads TGTGCCAGCAGCCCCGAGGGGGGACGCGAGCAGTACTTC.

This clonotype was detected ten times or more. The chain recombines TRBV7-2 with TRBJ1-5; a possible D gene is TRBD1 (6 bases). The germline V gene has CDR1 SGHTA and CDR2 FQGNSA. Trimming stripped 3 bases from V and 6 bases from J, with 12 bases between. The CDR3 is 14 residues long. CDR3 sequence: CASSLVPGVQPQHF. CDR3 in DNA: TGTGCCAGCAGCTTGGTCCCAGGGGTTCAGCCCCAGCATTTT.

This rearrangement joins TRBV10-3 to TRBJ1-2; 7 bases agree with TRBD1. This CDR3 contains 13 residues. In germline, CDR1 is ENHRY, CDR2 SYGVKD. With 4 bases clipped from V and 4 bases from J, the junction kept 3 bases outside the gene matches. Here the CDR3 reads CAISGGQLYGYTF. The DNA for the CDR3 is TGTGCCATCAGTGGGGGACAGCTCTATGGCTACACCTTC.

Only a few counts were recorded for this clonotype. The chain recombines TRBV20-1 with TRBJ2-4; tentatively, D is TRBD2 (5 bases). Between the trimmed V and J ends, which lost 5 bases and 6 bases, there was a span of 8 bases. Germline-derived CDR1 and CDR2 are DFQATT and SNEGSKA (reference sequence). This CDR3 comprises 11 residues. The CDR3 DNA follows: TGCAGTGCTTTCAGCGGAAACATTCAGTACTTC. This codes for CSAFSGNIQYF.

The chain has TRBV30 and TRBJ1-2; 11 bases line up with TRBD1. This CDR3 has 14 amino acids. V was clipped by 3 bases and J by 5 bases; unmatched bases: 5. The germline V gene has CDR1 GTSNPN and CDR2 SVGIG (reference sequence). This CDR3 reads CAWRAGQGVYGYTF. In DNA form, the CDR3 reads TGTGCCTGGAGAGCGGGACAGGGGGTTTATGGCTACACCTTC.

The gene calls are TRBV20-1 and TRBJ2-5; either TRBD1 or TRBD2 may fit D (5 bases each). CDR3 size: 14 residues. CDR1 DFQATT and CDR2 SNEGSKA come from the germline V gene (reference sequence). The V end lost 6 bases, the J end lost 4 bases, and 18 bases lay between the germline ends. The chain's CDR3 is CSALTARGAETQYF. CDR3 coding DNA: TGCAGTGCACTGACAGCCCGGGGTGCAGAGACCCAGTACTTC.

This clonotype was found many times. The chain employs TRBV28 and TRBJ1-1, with D possibly matching TRBD1 (5 bases). V was shortened by 6 bases and J by 3 bases, with 14 bases between the two germline ends. The V gene's germline CDR1 is MDHEN and CDR2 SYDVKM. There are 14 residues in the CDR3. The CDR3 loop is CASSLRGGDTEAFF. The CDR3 DNA reads as TGTGCCAGCAGCTTAAGGGGCGGCGACACTGAAGCTTTCTTT.